Listed below are T cell receptor beta chains from one sample, sequenced in a study of cytomegalovirus exposure and HLA in healthy donors. This table comes from immunoSEQ multiplex PCR, and its TCRdb copy is limited to in-frame clones, with some not included. This table holds under 85,000 clones, 60% to 85% found once. The specimen was PBMCs. These receptors all stem from a young man in good health and CMV-seronegative. CDR3s include the opening cysteine and the closing phenylalanine or tryptophan. A D gene is named only where the DNA matches it firmly. Expanded clones get a size class; other rows say once, few or many, or leave the size out.

>NA|few|TRBV14|TRBJ2-3
TGTGCCAGCAGCCAAGCAACTTTCGATACGCAGTATTTT
CASSQATFDTQYF
>TRBD1|NA|TRBV7-7|TRBJ2-5
TGTGCCAGCAGCTTAGGGGACAGGGTACAAGAGACCCAGTACTTC
CASSLGDRVQETQYF
>TRBD1|NA|TRBV6-6|TRBJ1-3
TGTGCCAGCAGTTACCCGGGACAGGAATATGGAAACACCATATATTTT
CASSYPGQEYGNTIYF
>TRBD1|NA|TRBV5-1|TRBJ2-3
TGCGCCAGCAGCTTGGAGTCACAGGGGCAGGGAGATACGCAGTATTTT
CASSLESQGQGDTQYF
>NA|NA|TRBV5-6|TRBJ2-2
TGTGCCAGCAGCTACAGGACCTCAGCCGGGGAGCTGTTTTTT
CASSYRTSAGELFF
>TRBD1|NA|TRBV19|TRBJ2-1
TGTGCCAGTAGTACAGGACAGGTTTCCTACAATGAGCAGTTCTTC
CASSTGQVSYNEQFF
>NA|NA|TRBV5-1|TRBJ1-1
TGCGCCAGCAGGCCCGCGACAGCGATTAACACTGAAGCTTTCTTT
CASRPATAINTEAFF
>NA|NA|TRBV9|TRBJ2-6
TGTGCCAGCAGCCCCCGGACAGGACTAAACTCTGGGGCCAACGTCCTGACTTTC
CASSPRTGLNSGANVLTF
>TRBD1|NA|TRBV27|TRBJ1-1
TGTGCCAGCAGTTTATCCACCAGGGGGACTGAAGCTTTCTTT
CASSLSTRGTEAFF
>NA|NA|TRBV28|TRBJ2-5
TGTGCCAGCAGTTCACCTGTGGCAGGCGAAGAGACCCAGTACTTC
CASSSPVAGEETQYF